Below are 22 T cell receptor beta chains sequenced from a single sample in a study of cytomegalovirus exposure and HLA in healthy donors. The PCR used 60 Vbeta and 13 Jbeta primers. Clones were sequenced by immunoSEQ multiplex PCR, and TCRdb holds only the in-frame ones, with some missing. The top ten hold around 0.97% of the sample, which has about 160,000 clones, almost 80% seen once. The sequenced material came from PBMCs. These receptors were taken from a woman aged 50 to 65 in good health and CMV-seropositive.

The chain uses TRBV5-4 and TRBJ2-1; tentative D call: TRBD1 (6 bases). This CDR3 comprises 13 residues. V gave up 0 bases and J gave up 9 bases, with 10 bases separating them. Per germline, CDR1 SGHNT and CDR2 YYREEE (reference sequence). CDR3 sequence (DNA): TGTGCCAGCAGCTTGGGTACAGGGCGTGAGCAGTTCTTC. Translation: CASSLGTGREQFF.

This chain links TRBV9 with TRBJ2-7, with TRBD1 identical over 11 bases. Germline CDR1 reads SGDLS; CDR2 reads YYNGEE. The CDR3 is 15 residues long. V gave up 3 bases and J gave up 2 bases; unmatched junction bases: 4. DNA of the CDR3: TGTGCCAGCAGCGCCCGGGACAGGGGGGCCTACGAGCAGTACTTC. Protein product: CASSARDRGAYEQYF.

This sequence joins TRBV6-6 and TRBJ2-4, with D maybe TRBD2 (6 bases). The CDR3 is 13 residues long. Germline CDR1 is MNHNY and CDR2 is SVGAGI (reference sequence). Trimming took off 3 bases at V and 9 bases at J, with 12 bases between the two ends. This CDR3 is CASSYPGGSIQYF. CDR3 coding DNA: TGTGCCAGCAGTTATCCAGGAGGGAGCATTCAGTACTTC.

This sequence joins TRBV27 and TRBJ2-1; possible D gene TRBD2, 7 bases. V was shortened by 10 bases and J by 7 bases, with 20 bases between the two germline ends. CDR1 is MNHEY and CDR2 is SMNVEV in the germline V gene (reference sequence). The CDR3 has 14 residues. The CDR3 DNA follows: TGTGCCATCTCTAGGGGGGGGATGTGGAATGAGCAGTTCTTC. This sequence encodes CAISRGGMWNEQFF.

The chain is built from TRBV10-1 and TRBJ2-1, with TRBD2 as a possible D gene (6 bases). The V gene lost 6 bases and the J gene lost 7 bases, with 16 bases spanning the gap. The germline V gene encodes CDR1 WNHNN and CDR2 SYGVQD (reference sequence). The length of the CDR3 is 14 residues. CDR3 protein: CASSPILGGNEQFF. The CDR3 nucleotides are TGCGCCAGCAGCCCTATACTGGGGGGAAATGAGCAGTTCTTC.

V usage is TRBV5-8 and J usage is TRBJ2-7, with 11 bases matching TRBD1. J lost 4 bases, V lost 4 bases, and 4 bases had no gene match. CDR3 length: 14 amino acids. CDR1 SGHTS and CDR2 YDEGEE come from the germline V gene. The CDR3 DNA sequence: TGTGCCAGCAGCAAAGGACAGGGGGCATACGAGCAGTACTTC. It codes for CASSKGQGAYEQYF.

This rearrangement joins TRBV6-6 to TRBJ2-7; 9 nucleotides agree with TRBD1. This CDR3 spans 15 amino acids. Germline V lookup: CDR1 MNHNY, CDR2 SVGAGI (reference sequence). V gave up 0 bases and J gave up 2 bases; unmatched junction bases: 2. The CDR3 bases are TGTGCCAGCAGTTACTCGACAGGGGGGACCTACGAGCAGTACTTC. Amino acid sequence: CASSYSTGGTYEQYF.

The rearrangement links TRBV19 to TRBJ1-6; tentatively, D is TRBD1 (5 bases). The V gene's germline CDR1 is LNHDA and CDR2 SQIVND (reference sequence). The CDR3 is 13 amino acids. The ends were cut back, 9 bases at V and 5 bases at J, with 11 bases in the middle. The CDR3 protein is CASSGRNNSPLHF. As DNA, the CDR3 is TGTGCCAGCTCAGGGCGAAATAATTCACCCCTCCACTTT.

This rearrangement joins TRBV13 to TRBJ2-3; 8 bases line up with TRBD2. Germline CDR1 PRHDT, CDR2 FYEKMQ (reference sequence). V lost 6 bases to trimming and J lost 6 bases; unmatched junction nucleotides: 11. The CDR3 runs to 15 residues. The DNA of the CDR3 is TGTGCCAGCAGTGGCGCGGGGGGTAAGTTGGATACGCAGTATTTT. This translates into CASSGAGGKLDTQYF.

The CDR3 is CASSSGKGARSYEQYF. The CDR3 DNA sequence: TGTGCCAGCAGCTCCGGGAAGGGGGCAAGATCCTACGAGCAGTACTTC. The chain has TRBV7-9 and TRBJ2-7; 7 nucleotides match TRBD1. The germline V gene has CDR1 SEHNR and CDR2 FQNEAQ (reference sequence). Trimming removed 4 bases from V and 1 base from J; junction bases left unmatched: 10. This CDR3 comprises 16 residues.

This chain uses TRBV27 with TRBJ1-5; 9 bases are a match to TRBD1. V gave up 4 bases and J gave up 0 bases; unmatched junction bases: 4. The germline gives CDR1 MNHEY, CDR2 SMNVEV (reference sequence). The CDR3 spans 16 residues. The CDR3 nucleotides are TGTGCCAGCAGTTCCAAGGGACAGGGTAGCAATCAGCCCCAGCATTTT. Its translation is CASSSKGQGSNQPQHF.

The gene calls are TRBV27 and TRBJ2-3; 7 bases match TRBD2. The CDR3 is made up of 15 amino acids. The germline gives CDR1 MNHEY, CDR2 SMNVEV (reference sequence). Trimming cost V 5 bases and J 0 bases; bases outside gene matches: 5. The CDR3 sequence: CASSTTSDSTDTQYF. The CDR3 DNA reads TGTGCCAGCAGTACTACTAGCGACAGCACAGATACGCAGTATTTT.

The chain uses TRBV9 and TRBJ1-3, with D possibly matching TRBD1 (6 bases). This CDR3 is built from 19 residues. Per germline, CDR1 SGDLS and CDR2 YYNGEE. Trimming shortened V by 5 bases and J by 4 bases, and 28 bases separated the two germline ends. The CDR3 loop is CASSATGIDSFSGGNTIYF. The CDR3 region has the DNA TGTGCCAGCAGTGCCACAGGGATTGATTCCTTCTCTGGAGGAAACACCATATATTTT.

V usage is TRBV5-5 and J usage is TRBJ1-2; possible D gene TRBD1, 5 bases. Germline V lookup: CDR1 SGHKS, CDR2 YYEKEE (reference sequence). V gave up 1 base and J gave up 4 bases, with 14 bases separating them. The CDR3 extends over 15 amino acids. The CDR3 coding sequence is TGTGCCAGCAGCTTGACAGGAGGGAAGGTCTATGGCTACACCTTC. It encodes CASSLTGGKVYGYTF.

The chain links TRBV30 to TRBJ1-5, with 8 nucleotides matching TRBD1. Looked up from germline, CDR1 is GTSNPN and CDR2 is SVGIG (reference sequence). Trimming at V came to 2 bases and at J to 2 bases, leaving 2 bases not matched to a gene. This CDR3 comprises 14 residues. Written as DNA, the CDR3 is TGTGCCTGGAGTCAGGGGGCAGGCAATCAGCCCCAGCATTTT. Encoded protein: CAWSQGAGNQPQHF.

V is TRBV27 and J is TRBJ2-3; TRBD1 aligns across 9 bases. The junction had 11 bases not matched to a gene; V was cut back by 0 bases and J by 4 bases. The germline V gene has CDR1 MNHEY and CDR2 SMNVEV (reference sequence). CDR3 size: 18 residues. The CDR3 here is CASSLSRLRTGVPDTQYF. CDR3 sequence (DNA): TGTGCCAGCAGTTTATCGAGGTTGCGGACAGGGGTTCCAGATACGCAGTATTTT.

The chain carries TRBV4-1 and TRBJ2-3, with D maybe TRBD1 (6 bases). Looked up from germline, CDR1 is MGHRA and CDR2 is YSYEKL. This CDR3 is built from 15 residues. V lost 1 base and J lost 6, with 14 bases in between. The CDR3 loop is CASSQAGVGSDTQYF. The CDR3 DNA follows: TGCGCCAGCAGCCAAGCAGGGGTCGGTAGTGATACGCAGTATTTT.

The CDR3 region has the DNA TGTGCCAGCAGTTCGCGGCCCTTTCTCTATGGCTACACCTTC. This encodes CASSSRPFLYGYTF. The chain couples TRBV6-6 to TRBJ1-2, with no clear D. Germline values: CDR1 MNHNY, CDR2 SVGAGI (reference sequence). Trimming cost V 4 bases and J 4 bases, with 13 bases left between them. The length of the CDR3 is 14 residues.

The chain carries TRBV18 and TRBJ1-1; no clear D gene. The CDR3 spans 14 residues. V was shortened by 1 base and J by 5 bases, with 11 bases between the two germline ends. CDR1 KGHSH and CDR2 LQKENI come from the germline V gene. The CDR3 region has the DNA TGTGCCAGCTCACCACGGTCGGCAGGAACTGAAGCTTTCTTT. This codes for CASSPRSAGTEAFF. The variable domain in full, with the rest retrieved from reference TRBV18 and TRBJ1-1, is NAGVMQNPRHLVRRRGQEARLRCSPMKGHSHVYWYRQLPEEGLKFMVYLQKENIIDESGMPKERFSAEFPKEGPSILRIQQVVRGDSAAYFCASSPRSAGTEAFFGQGTRLTVV.

This clone was detected only a few times. The chain couples TRBV2 to TRBJ2-1, with unresolved D. Trimming cost V 1 base and J 6 bases, with 10 bases left between them. The germline gives CDR1 SNHLY, CDR2 FYNNEI. This CDR3 contains 14 residues. The CDR3 region is CASSEELVGNEQFF. CDR3 nucleotide sequence: TGTGCCAGCAGTGAAGAGCTCGTCGGCAATGAGCAGTTCTTC.

This chain connects TRBV5-4 to TRBJ1-4; 8 bases are a match to TRBD1. With 4 bases clipped from V and 3 bases from J, the junction kept 5 bases outside the gene matches. Per the germline V gene, CDR1 is SGHNT and CDR2 is YYREEE (reference sequence). The CDR3 runs to 15 residues. Written as DNA, the CDR3 is TGTGCCAGCAGCACGACAGGGGAGGCTAATGAAAAACTGTTTTTT. Protein: CASSTTGEANEKLFF.

Worth noting for this clone: The sample contains more than one DNA sequence encoding this CDR3. The chain carries TRBV18 and TRBJ1-3, with 7 positions matching TRBD1. The CDR3 runs to 15 residues. The germline V gene has CDR1 KGHSH and CDR2 LQKENI. Losses at the gene ends were 3 bases for V and 0 bases for J; bases not matched to a gene: 2. CDR3 in DNA: TGTGCCAGCTCACCTGACAGGGCCTCTGGAAACACCATATATTTT. This gives the protein CASSPDRASGNTIYF.